This TCR beta chain appears in the sequencing data of a study of regulatory T cells in long-lasting Graves disease. Findings and limits, study-wide: More public clonotypes were shared by persistent patients (2,741) than by new patients (about 1,000). TRBV28, TRBJ1-2 and TRBJ2-5 emerged as the favored segments in persistent disease.

Building the TCR beta libraries relied on iRepertoire HTBI primers, and CDR3 regions underwent Arm-PCR. Source study methods: The samples yielded about 63 TRBV and 14 TRBJ segments. TCRdb re-called the multiplex PCR reads with MiXCR, one entry per CDR3 protein. TCRdb, rather than the study authors, made the V and J calls. The table shows 650,000 to 700,000 distinct CDR3 sequences, with about 30% occurring only once. V dropped 1 base and J dropped 0 bases, with 14 bases sitting between them. The germline V gene encodes CDR1 SGHDT and CDR2 YYEEEE. This CDR3 comprises 17 residues. A few counts support this clonotype. Its antigen is currently unknown. Time point of the sample: persistent/refractory GD, antithyroid drugs over 5 years with positive TRAb. Isolated PBMC RNA provided the starting material for the TCR library.

The TCR originated in a female donor with Graves disease. The source was peripheral blood mononuclear cells (PBMCs), collected when the disease was refractory, from a patient treated with antithyroid drugs. The J gene is TRBJ2-1, the V gene TRBV5-6; D gene ambiguous. The CDR3 is CASSLRWRESSYNEQFF. CDR3 bases: TGTGCCAGCAGCTTGAGGTGGCGCGAGAGCTCCTACAATGAGCAGTTCTTC.